Presented here are 24 T cell receptor beta chains from one specimen sequenced in a study of naive and memory T cell subsets (TCRdb year 2017). The research as a whole found: Naive repertoires, especially CD8, contained a few larger clonotypes, possibly memory cells re-expressing CD45RA.

Antigen specificity for these receptors is unknown. Library preparation employed UMI-ligation and nested PCR. Sequencing took place on an Illumina MiSeq. The beta constant-region primer was an equimolar mix of two oligonucleotides covering both TRBC1 and TRBC2. Four rounds of PCR, combining the SP2 primer with nested alpha and beta constant-region primers, were used to amplify the ligated cDNA. TCRdb reprocessing: public reads trimmed at Q25 with fastp, clones called with MiXCR, in-frame beta chains kept. CDR3 protein sequences are deduplicated, and each keeps its most common genes and DNA. The sample table holds 140,000 to 150,000 distinct CDR3 sequences, of which approximately 24% were seen once. The leading ten clones occupy 0.09% to 0.13% of the sample. Input material: naive CD4+ T cells from blood. Explained via the paper, the cell subset or site label denotes: naive T cells, CD45RA high CD27+. These receptors came from a human donor in good health.

This clonotype was seen once. The chain is built from TRBV30 and TRBJ2-3, with D possibly being TRBD2 (6 bases). CDR3 length: 18 amino acids. V was cut by 0 bases and J by 2 bases, with 21 bases left in between. Germline values: CDR1 GTSNPN, CDR2 SVGIG (reference sequence). CDR3 nucleotides: TGTGCCTGGAGTGTATTAGCAGGAGGGCTGGGGGTCACAGATACGCAGTATTTT. Residues: CAWSVLAGGLGVTDTQYF.

The chain recombines TRBV7-2 with TRBJ2-7; D perhaps matches TRBD1 (6 bases). The CDR3 sequence is 15 residues long. V was clipped by 5 bases and J by 4 bases, with 18 bases between them. CDR1 and CDR2 (germline): SGHTA, FQGNSA. CDR3 in amino acids: CASSQSRGIGYEQYF. CDR3 sequence (DNA): TGTGCCAGCAGCCAATCAAGGGGGATTGGGTACGAGCAGTACTTC.

The sample holds a few counts of this clonotype. The chain joins TRBV12-3 or TRBV12-4 to TRBJ2-1; no clear D. V was cut by 2 bases and J by 3 bases, with 5 bases left in between. The CDR3 has 13 amino acids. The CDR3 spells CASSLWVYNEQFF. The DNA of the CDR3 is TGTGCCAGCAGTTTATGGGTCTACAATGAGCAGTTCTTC.

This clonotype was seen a few times. This chain joins TRBV28 and TRBJ2-7, with TRBD1 matching over 12 bases. CDR3 length: 17 amino acids. J lost 7 bases, V lost 2 bases, and 12 bases had no gene match. Per the germline V gene, CDR1 is MDHEN and CDR2 is SYDVKM. The CDR3 loop is CASSLRVGGQGAGEQYF. The CDR3, as DNA: TGTGCCAGCAGTTTAAGGGTTGGGGGACAGGGGGCCGGAGAGCAGTACTTC.

This clonotype has a count of ten or more. The chain carries TRBV18 and TRBJ1-5; D not certain. The CDR3 contains 14 residues. Germline loops: CDR1 KGHSH, CDR2 LQKENI. V dropped 5 bases and J dropped 8 bases, with 16 bases sitting between them. This CDR3 reads CASSSADGIKPQHF. The CDR3 bases are TGTGCCAGCTCATCGGCTGATGGAATCAAGCCCCAGCATTTT. The full variable domain, with the rest looked up from reference TRBV18 and TRBJ1-5, is NAGVMQNPRHLVRRRGQEARLRCSPMKGHSHVYWYRQLPEEGLKFMVYLQKENIIDESGMPKERFSAEFPKEGPSILRIQQVVRGDSAAYFCASSSADGIKPQHFGDGTRLSIL.

A word on this clonotype: A read error may be the cause here, since a much bigger clone is one base away. The V gene is TRBV21-1, the J gene TRBJ2-7; the table's D call TRBD1 went unverified against the DNA. TRBV21-1 is a documented pseudogene. The CDR3 consists of 14 residues. The CDR3 nucleotides are TGTGCCAGCAGCAGTGGACAGGGGAGGTACGAGCAGTACTTC. As protein: CASSSGQGRYEQYF.

This clonotype was detected only a few times. The V call is TRBV15, the J call TRBJ2-6; D tentatively fits TRBD1 or TRBD2 (6 bases each). Trimming pared 3 bases from V and 1 base from J, leaving 16 bases between. The CDR3 contains 18 residues. Germline V gives CDR1 LNHNV, CDR2 YYDKDF (reference sequence). Here the CDR3 reads CATSREGGPGSGANVLTF. In DNA form, the CDR3 reads TGTGCCACCAGCAGGGAGGGGGGCCCGGGGTCTGGGGCCAACGTCCTGACTTTC.

This chain joins TRBV5-1 and TRBJ2-7; D is uncertain. The CDR3 length is 13 residues. CDR1 is SGHRS and CDR2 is YFSETQ in the germline V gene. V dropped 1 base and J dropped 4 bases, with 9 bases sitting between them. In DNA, the CDR3 is TGCGCCAGCAGCTTGATGGTCGATTACGAGCAGTACTTC. Translating gives CASSLMVDYEQYF.

This clonotype was seen at least ten times. J is TRBJ2-7 and V is TRBV7-9, with D maybe TRBD2 (7 bases). Germline CDR1 reads SEHNR; CDR2 reads FQNEAQ (reference sequence). V gave up 5 bases and J gave up 2 bases, with 10 bases separating them. There are 13 residues in the CDR3. The CDR3 coding sequence is TGTGCCAGCAGCCCGGGGGGCACCTACGAGCAGTACTTC. Its translation is CASSPGGTYEQYF.

This clonotype has only a few counts. The chain combines TRBV20-1 with TRBJ2-3, with TRBD1 as a possible D gene (6 bases). V lost 5 bases to trimming and J lost 0 bases, with 15 bases between them. The V gene's germline CDR1 is DFQATT and CDR2 SNEGSKA (reference sequence). The CDR3 covers 15 residues. The chain's CDR3 is CSAAFVGASTDTQYF. The DNA for the CDR3 is TGCAGTGCTGCGTTCGTGGGGGCTAGCACAGATACGCAGTATTTT.

This chain joins TRBV28 and TRBJ2-1, with 8 bases lining up with TRBD1. The CDR3 extends over 14 amino acids. Germline V gene lookup returns CDR1 MDHEN and CDR2 SYDVKM. The V and J ends lost 6 bases and 2 bases, in that order; junction bases with no gene match: 3. The CDR3 coding sequence is TGTGCCAGCAGGGGGGACAGGACCTACAATGAGCAGTTCTTC. Translating gives CASRGDRTYNEQFF.

The V and J genes are TRBV5-4 and TRBJ2-7, with 8 positions matching TRBD2. The CDR3 is made up of 15 amino acids. Trimming cost V 4 bases and J 5 bases; bases outside gene matches: 11. The germline CDR1 and CDR2 sequences are SGHNT and YYREEE (reference sequence). CDR3 protein: CASSPTGGTRNEQYF. The CDR3 bases are TGTGCCAGCAGCCCAACCGGAGGGACTAGAAACGAGCAGTACTTC.

This clonotype has ten or more counts. This chain connects TRBV20-1 to TRBJ2-3, with D maybe TRBD1 (5 bases). With 1 base removed from V and 1 base from J, the gap between germline ends came to 15 bases. The germline V gene has CDR1 DFQATT and CDR2 SNEGSKA (reference sequence). This CDR3 has 16 amino acids. Here the CDR3 reads CSARVPRGVGTDTQYF. The CDR3 DNA follows: TGCAGTGCTAGAGTTCCAAGGGGCGTGGGCACAGATACGCAGTATTTT.

The chain carries TRBV7-2 and TRBJ2-2, with 7 bases fitting TRBD1. Germline values: CDR1 SGHTA, CDR2 FQGNSA. Trimming took 3 bases from V and 5 from J; bases not matched to a gene: 6. There are 15 residues in the CDR3. CDR3 in amino acids: CASSLRQGMTGELFF. The CDR3 DNA sequence: TGTGCCAGCAGCTTGCGACAGGGAATGACCGGGGAGCTGTTTTTT. Combining the CDR3 with reference TRBV7-2 and TRBJ2-2 gives the whole variable domain GAGVSQSPSNKVTEKGKDVELRCDPISGHTALYWYRQSLGQGLEFLIYFQGNSAPDKSGLPSDRFSAERTGGSVSTLTIQRTQQEDSAVYLCASSLRQGMTGELFFGEGSRLTVL.

The table lists this clonotype with a few counts. The genes are TRBV12-3 or TRBV12-4 and TRBJ1-3, with D possibly matching TRBD1 (5 bases). V dropped 3 bases and J dropped 4 bases, with 10 bases sitting between them. The CDR3 totals 14 residues. CDR3 in amino acids: CASSFWGFGNTIYF. The CDR3 DNA sequence: TGTGCCAGCAGTTTTTGGGGGTTCGGAAACACCATATATTTT.

This chain joins TRBV28 and TRBJ2-7, with D unclear. Trimming shortened V by 5 bases and J by 6 bases, and 17 bases separated the two germline ends. The germline gives CDR1 MDHEN, CDR2 SYDVKM. The CDR3 sequence is 14 residues long. The CDR3 protein is CASSIRAHIGEQYF. The DNA for the CDR3 is TGTGCCAGCAGTATCCGGGCCCATATAGGCGAGCAGTACTTC.

This clonotype showed up just a few times. The CDR3 region has the DNA TGTGCCAGCAGTGAAGTGGCTAGCGGGAGGGCAAATGAGCAGTTCTTC. Its translation: CASSEVASGRANEQFF. The chain employs TRBV2 and TRBJ2-1; 12 bases line up with TRBD2. The ends lost 1 base at V and 7 bases at J; junction bases unmatched: 5. The CDR3 loop spans 16 amino acids. Germline V gene sequence: CDR1 SNHLY, CDR2 FYNNEI. Full variable domain (missing parts from reference TRBV2 and TRBJ2-1): EPEVTQTPSHQVTQMGQEVILRCVPISNHLYFYWYRQILGQKVEFLVSFYNNEISEKSEIFDDQFSVERPDGSNFTLKIRSTKLEDSAMYFCASSEVASGRANEQFFGPGTRLTVL.

In this sample, this clonotype turned up a few times. V is TRBV28 and J is TRBJ2-1, with D unclear. V lost 1 base and J lost 5, with 3 bases in between. Germline V lookup: CDR1 MDHEN, CDR2 SYDVKM. The CDR3 is 12 amino acids. Here the CDR3 reads CASSLFNNEQFF. CDR3 in DNA: TGTGCCAGCAGTTTATTTAACAATGAGCAGTTCTTC.

CDR3 nucleotides: TGCAGTGCTAGGATAGCGGTGGCAGGGGAACAGCCCCAGCATTTT. Residues: CSARIAVAGEQPQHF. This chain connects TRBV20-1 to TRBJ1-5; the D gene is possibly TRBD1 (6 bases). V lost 3 bases and J 7 bases, leaving 19 bases between the germline ends. The CDR3 length is 15 residues. Germline V CDR1 and CDR2: DFQATT, SNEGSKA (reference sequence).

This clonotype was seen many times. The V call is TRBV12-3 or TRBV12-4, the J call TRBJ1-1; D gene unclear. The germline V and J ends were trimmed by 5 bases and 5 bases, with 15 bases remaining between them. The CDR3 is 14 amino acids. Here the CDR3 DNA reads TGTGCCAGCAGTAAGGACTGGGGAATTACTGAAGCTTTCTTT. Translation gives CASSKDWGITEAFF.

This clonotype has a count of ten or more. V usage is TRBV9 and J usage is TRBJ2-1; D remains unclear. V was shortened by 1 base and J by 6 bases, with 11 bases between the two germline ends. Germline CDR1 and CDR2: SGDLS and YYNGEE. The CDR3 runs 14 residues. The CDR3 region is CASSVSPNINEQFF. CDR3 nucleotide sequence: TGTGCCAGCAGCGTAAGCCCCAACATCAATGAGCAGTTCTTC. Based on the CDR3 plus reference TRBV9 and TRBJ2-1, the full variable domain is DSGVTQTPKHLITATGQRVTLRCSPRSGDLSVYWYQQSLDQGLQFLIQYYNGEERAKGNILERFSAQQFPDLHSELNLSSLELGDSALYFCASSVSPNINEQFFGPGTRLTVL.

There are a few counts of this clonotype. J is TRBJ1-2 and V is TRBV10-3; 9 nucleotides agree with TRBD1. This CDR3 is built from 15 residues. Germline V gives CDR1 ENHRY, CDR2 SYGVKD. V was clipped by 5 bases and J by 7 bases; unmatched bases: 11. The CDR3 DNA sequence: TGTGCCATCAGTTTGAAACAGGGGGCGGTCCGTGGCTACACCTTC. This gives the protein CAISLKQGAVRGYTF.

J is TRBJ2-3 and V is TRBV7-2, with TRBD2 as a possible D gene (6 bases). The ends were cut back, 5 bases at V and 5 bases at J, with 17 bases in the middle. Germline-derived CDR1 and CDR2 are SGHTA and FQGNSA. The CDR3 loop spans 15 amino acids. The CDR3 DNA follows: TGTGCCAGCAGCCCGCAACCGGGAGCCGGAGATACGCAGTATTTT. Translating gives CASSPQPGAGDTQYF.

Many counts were recorded for this clonotype. The chain recombines TRBV24-1 with TRBJ2-3, with 9 nucleotides matching TRBD2. With 6 bases clipped from V and 3 bases from J, the junction kept 18 bases outside the gene matches. CDR3 size: 19 residues. Germline V gene lookup returns CDR1 KGHDR and CDR2 SFDVKD. CDR3 amino acids: CATSYSGSDPGGRTDTQYF. The CDR3 nucleotides are TGTGCCACCAGTTATAGCGGGAGCGACCCCGGTGGCCGGACAGATACGCAGTATTTT.